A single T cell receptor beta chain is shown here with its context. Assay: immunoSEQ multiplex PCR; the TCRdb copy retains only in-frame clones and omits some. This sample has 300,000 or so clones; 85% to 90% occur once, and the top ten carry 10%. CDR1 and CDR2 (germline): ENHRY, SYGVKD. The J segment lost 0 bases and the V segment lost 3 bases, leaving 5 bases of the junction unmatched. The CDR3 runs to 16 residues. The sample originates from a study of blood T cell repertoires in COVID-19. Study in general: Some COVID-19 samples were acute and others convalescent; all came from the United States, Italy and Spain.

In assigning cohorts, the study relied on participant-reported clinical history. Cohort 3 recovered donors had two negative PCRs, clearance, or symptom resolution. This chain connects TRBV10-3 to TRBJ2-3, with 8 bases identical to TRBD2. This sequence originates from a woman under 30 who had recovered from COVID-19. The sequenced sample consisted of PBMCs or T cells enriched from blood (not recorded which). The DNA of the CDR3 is TGTGCCATCAGTGAAATGGCGGGAGGAAGCACAGATACGCAGTATTTT. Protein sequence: CAISEMAGGSTDTQYF.